The clone carrying this TCR beta chain appeared a single time. Original methodology: Reference gene primer amplification in the assay estimated nucleated cell counts. Sequencing used immunoSEQ multiplex PCR; TCRdb keeps in-frame clones, though not all of them. D and trimming come from the DNA, and the V and J calls and clone size come from that table. The sample yields some 130,000 clones, 88% seen once. This sample was taken from a study of blood T cell repertoires in COVID-19. Looking at the study overall: Samples taken during acute and convalescent COVID-19 were collected in the United States, Italy and Spain.

Trimming removed 8 bases from V and 4 bases from J; junction bases left unmatched: 7. This CDR3 spans 12 amino acids. Germline values: CDR1 SQVTM, CDR2 ANQGSEA. Input material: peripheral blood. The chain is built from TRBV29-1 and TRBJ2-5; 7 bases map to TRBD1. The clonotype was recovered from a man in his fifties or sixties with acute or convalescent COVID-19. The CDR3 protein is CSTRQGRETQYF. CDR3 DNA: TGCAGCACCAGACAGGGTCGAGAGACCCAGTACTTC.